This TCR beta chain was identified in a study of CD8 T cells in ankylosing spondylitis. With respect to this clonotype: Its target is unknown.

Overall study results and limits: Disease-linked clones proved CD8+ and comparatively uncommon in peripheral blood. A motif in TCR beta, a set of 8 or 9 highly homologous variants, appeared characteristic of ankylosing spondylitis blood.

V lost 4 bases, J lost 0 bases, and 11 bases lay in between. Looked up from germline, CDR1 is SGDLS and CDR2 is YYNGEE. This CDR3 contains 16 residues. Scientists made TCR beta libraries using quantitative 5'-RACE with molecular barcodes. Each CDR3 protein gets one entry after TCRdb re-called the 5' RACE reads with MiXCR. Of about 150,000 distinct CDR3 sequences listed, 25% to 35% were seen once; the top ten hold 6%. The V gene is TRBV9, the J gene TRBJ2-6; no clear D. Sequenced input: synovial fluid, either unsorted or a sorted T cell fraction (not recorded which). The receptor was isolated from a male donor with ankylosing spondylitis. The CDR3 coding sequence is TGTGCCAGCAGCCCAAGGATTACCTCTGGGGCCAACGTCCTGACTTTC. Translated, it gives CASSPRITSGANVLTF.